The clone carrying this TCR beta chain was observed many times. Its specificity is unknown. One entry per CDR3 protein results from TCRdb running MiXCR on the reads. The repertoire consists of some 920,000 distinct CDR3 sequences, with roughly 30% occurring once and the leading ten covering over 11%. This entry is derived from a study of T cell repertoires in cytomegalovirus infection. Looking at the study overall: CMV epitopes that were recently identified and HLA-C-restricted were used alongside well-studied HLA-B-restricted ones. It was the public TCR beta signatures that indicated both CMV infection and matching HLA type.

Findings and caveats of the study: Predominance within the ex vivo response was attributable to HLA-C-restricted CMV-specific TCR beta clonotypes. Cumulative frequency of public TCR beta families picked out carriers of CMV plus the relevant HLA.

The V end was cut by 5 bases, the J end by 0 bases, with 9 bases between. The CDR3 is 14 amino acids. The germline V gene encodes CDR1 SGHTA and CDR2 FQGNSA. This specimen was cultured CD8+ T cells from PBMCs, taken from culture after CMV antigen stimulation. The sequence came from a human donor in good health (CMV status not recorded). Some clones in this sample may be carry-over from other donors' samples. The chain combines TRBV7-2 with TRBJ2-3; no clear D. The CDR3 sequence is CASSTIRSTDTQYF. The CDR3 region has the DNA TGTGCCAGCAGCACCATACGCAGCACAGATACGCAGTATTTT.